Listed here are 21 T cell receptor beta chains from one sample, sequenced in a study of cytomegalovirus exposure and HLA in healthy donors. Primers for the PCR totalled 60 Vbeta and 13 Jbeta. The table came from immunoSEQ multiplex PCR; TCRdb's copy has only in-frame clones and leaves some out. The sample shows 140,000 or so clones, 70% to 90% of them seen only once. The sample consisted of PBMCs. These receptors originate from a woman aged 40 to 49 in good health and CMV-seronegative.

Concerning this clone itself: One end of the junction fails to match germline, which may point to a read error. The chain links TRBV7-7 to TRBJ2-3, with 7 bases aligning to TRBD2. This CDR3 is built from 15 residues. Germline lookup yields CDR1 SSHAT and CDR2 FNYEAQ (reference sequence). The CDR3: CASSSGGGSTDTQYF. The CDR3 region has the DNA TGTGCTAGCAGCTCTGGGGGAGGGAGCACAGATACGCAGTATTTT. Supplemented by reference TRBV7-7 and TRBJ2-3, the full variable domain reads GAGVSQSPRYKVTKRGQDVTLRCDPISSHATLYWYQQALGQGPEFLTYFNYEAQPDKSGLPSDRFSAERPEGSISTLTIQRTEQRDSAMYRCASSSGGGSTDTQYFGPGTRLTVL.

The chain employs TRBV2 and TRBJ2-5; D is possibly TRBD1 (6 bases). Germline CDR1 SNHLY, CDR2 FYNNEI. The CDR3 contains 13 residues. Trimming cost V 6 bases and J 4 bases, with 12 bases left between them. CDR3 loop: CASRVQGGETQYF. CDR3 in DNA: TGTGCCAGCAGGGTACAGGGTGGAGAGACCCAGTACTTC.

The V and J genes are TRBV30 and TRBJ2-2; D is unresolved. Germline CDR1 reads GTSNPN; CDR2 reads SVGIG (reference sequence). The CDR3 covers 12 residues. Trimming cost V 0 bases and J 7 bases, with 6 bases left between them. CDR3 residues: CAWSVSSGELFF. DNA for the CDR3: TGTGCCTGGAGTGTATCTAGCGGGGAGCTGTTTTTT. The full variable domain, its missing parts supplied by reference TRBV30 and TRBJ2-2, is SQTIHQWPATLVQPVGSPLSLECTVEGTSNPNLYWYRQAAGRGLQLLFYSVGIGQISSEVPQNLSASRPQDRQFILSSKKLLLSDSGFYLCAWSVSSGELFFGEGSRLTVL.

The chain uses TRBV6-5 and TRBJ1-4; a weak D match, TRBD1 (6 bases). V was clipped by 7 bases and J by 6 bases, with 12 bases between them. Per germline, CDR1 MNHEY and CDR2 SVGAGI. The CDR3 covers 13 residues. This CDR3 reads CASKRTVDEKLFF. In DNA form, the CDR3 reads TGTGCCAGCAAACGGACAGTTGATGAAAAACTGTTTTTT.

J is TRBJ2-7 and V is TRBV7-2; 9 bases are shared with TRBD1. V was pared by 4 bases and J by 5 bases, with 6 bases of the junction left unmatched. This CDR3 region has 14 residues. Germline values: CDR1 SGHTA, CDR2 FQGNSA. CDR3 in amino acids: CASSSWDRVHEQYF. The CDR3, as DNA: TGTGCCAGCAGCTCTTGGGACAGGGTCCACGAGCAGTACTTC.

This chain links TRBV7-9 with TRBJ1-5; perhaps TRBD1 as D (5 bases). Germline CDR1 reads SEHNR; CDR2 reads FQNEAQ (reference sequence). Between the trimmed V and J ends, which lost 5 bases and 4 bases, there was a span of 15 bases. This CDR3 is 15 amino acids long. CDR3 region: CASSADSWGNQPQHF. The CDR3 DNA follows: TGTGCCAGCAGCGCCGACAGTTGGGGAAATCAGCCCCAGCATTTT. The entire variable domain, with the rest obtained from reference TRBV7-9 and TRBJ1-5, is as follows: DTGVSQNPRHKITKRGQNVTFRCDPISEHNRLYWYRQTLGQGPEFLTYFQNEAQLEKSRLLSDRFSAERPKGSFSTLEIQRTEQGDSAMYLCASSADSWGNQPQHFGDGTRLSIL.

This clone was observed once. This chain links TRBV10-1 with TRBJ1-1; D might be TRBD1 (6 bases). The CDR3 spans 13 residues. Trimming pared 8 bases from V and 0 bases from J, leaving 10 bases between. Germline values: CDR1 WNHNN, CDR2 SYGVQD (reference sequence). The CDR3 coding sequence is TGCGCCAGCCGGCAGGGGATGAACACTGAAGCTTTCTTT. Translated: CASRQGMNTEAFF.

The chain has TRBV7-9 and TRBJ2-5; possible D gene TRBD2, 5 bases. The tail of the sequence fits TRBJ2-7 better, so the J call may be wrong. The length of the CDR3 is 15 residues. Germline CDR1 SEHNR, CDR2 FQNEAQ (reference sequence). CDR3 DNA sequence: TGTGCCAGCAGTCCATCCGCTAGCAGCTCCTACGAGCAGTACTTC. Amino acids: CASSPSASSSYEQYF.

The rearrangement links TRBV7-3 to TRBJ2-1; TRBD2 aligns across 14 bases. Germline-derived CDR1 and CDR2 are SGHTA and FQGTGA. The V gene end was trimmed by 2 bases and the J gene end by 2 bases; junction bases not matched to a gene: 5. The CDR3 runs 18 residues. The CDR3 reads CASSLAGTSGSPYNEQFF. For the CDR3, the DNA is TGTGCCAGCAGCTTAGCCGGGACTAGCGGGAGCCCCTACAATGAGCAGTTCTTC.

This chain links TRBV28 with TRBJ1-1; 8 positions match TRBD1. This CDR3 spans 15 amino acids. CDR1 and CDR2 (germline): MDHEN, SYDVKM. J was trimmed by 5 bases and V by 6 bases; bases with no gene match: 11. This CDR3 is CASRPIRGRRTEAFF. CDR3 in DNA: TGTGCCAGCAGGCCTATCAGGGGGCGGAGGACTGAAGCTTTCTTT.

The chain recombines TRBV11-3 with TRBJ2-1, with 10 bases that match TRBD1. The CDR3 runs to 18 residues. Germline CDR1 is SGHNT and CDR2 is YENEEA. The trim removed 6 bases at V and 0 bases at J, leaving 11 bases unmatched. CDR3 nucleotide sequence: TGTGCCAGCAGGGGACAGGGGTGGCTGAGCAGCTCCTACAATGAGCAGTTCTTC. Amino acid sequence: CASRGQGWLSSSYNEQFF.

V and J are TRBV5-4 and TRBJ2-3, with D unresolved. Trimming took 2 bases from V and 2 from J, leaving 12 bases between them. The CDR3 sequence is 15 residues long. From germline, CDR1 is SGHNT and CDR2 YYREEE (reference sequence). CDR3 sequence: CASSLKAEITDTQYF. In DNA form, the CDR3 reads TGTGCCAGCAGCTTAAAGGCGGAAATCACAGATACGCAGTATTTT.

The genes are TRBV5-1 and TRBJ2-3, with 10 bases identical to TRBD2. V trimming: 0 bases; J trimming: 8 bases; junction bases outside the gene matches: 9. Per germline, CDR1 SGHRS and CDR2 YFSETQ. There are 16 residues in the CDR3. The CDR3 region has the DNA TGCGCCAGCAGCTTGGAAGCGGGAGGGCCGGCAGGTACGCAGTATTTT. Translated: CASSLEAGGPAGTQYF.

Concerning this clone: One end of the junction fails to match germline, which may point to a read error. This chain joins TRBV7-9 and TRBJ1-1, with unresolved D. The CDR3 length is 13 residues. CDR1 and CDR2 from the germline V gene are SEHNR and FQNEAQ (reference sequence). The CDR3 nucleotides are TGTTCCAGCAGCACTTCAGGGAACACTGAAGCTTTCTTT. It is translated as CSSSTSGNTEAFF. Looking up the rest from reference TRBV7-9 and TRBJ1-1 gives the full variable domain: DTGVSQNPRHKITKRGQNVTFRCDPISEHNRLYWYRQTLGQGPEFLTYFQNEAQLEKSRLLSDRFSAERPKGSFSTLEIQRTEQGDSAMYLCSSSTSGNTEAFFGQGTRLTVV.

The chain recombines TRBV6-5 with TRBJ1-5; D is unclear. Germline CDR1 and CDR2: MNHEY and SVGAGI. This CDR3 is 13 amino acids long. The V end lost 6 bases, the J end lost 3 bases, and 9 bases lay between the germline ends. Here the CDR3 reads CASSQTDNQPQHF. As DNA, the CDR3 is TGTGCCAGCAGCCAAACAGACAATCAGCCCCAGCATTTT.

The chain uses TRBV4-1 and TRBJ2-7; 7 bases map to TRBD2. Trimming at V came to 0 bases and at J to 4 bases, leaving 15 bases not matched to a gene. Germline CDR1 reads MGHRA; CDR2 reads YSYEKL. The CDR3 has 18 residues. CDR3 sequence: CASSQDDGGEGLGYEQYF. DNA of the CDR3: TGCGCCAGCAGCCAAGATGATGGAGGGGAGGGCCTTGGATACGAGCAGTACTTC.

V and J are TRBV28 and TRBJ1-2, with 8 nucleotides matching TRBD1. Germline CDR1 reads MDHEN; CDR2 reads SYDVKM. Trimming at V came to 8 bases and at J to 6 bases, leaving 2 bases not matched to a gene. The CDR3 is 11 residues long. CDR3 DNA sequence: TGTGCCAGCTCGACAGGGGATGGCTACACCTTC. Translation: CASSTGDGYTF.

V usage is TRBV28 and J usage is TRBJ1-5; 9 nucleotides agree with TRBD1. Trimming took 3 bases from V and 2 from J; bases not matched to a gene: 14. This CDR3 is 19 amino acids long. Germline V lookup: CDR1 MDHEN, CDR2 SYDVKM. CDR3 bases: TGTGCCAGCAGTTTCCTCGGACAGGGGATCACAGGGCGCAATCAGCCCCAGCATTTT. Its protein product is CASSFLGQGITGRNQPQHF.

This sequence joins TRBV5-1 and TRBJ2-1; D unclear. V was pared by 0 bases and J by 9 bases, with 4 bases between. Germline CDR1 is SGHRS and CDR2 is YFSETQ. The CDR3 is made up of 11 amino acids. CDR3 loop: CASSLVGEQFF. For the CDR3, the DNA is TGCGCCAGCAGCTTGGTCGGTGAGCAGTTCTTC.

The CDR3 region has the DNA TGTGCCAGCAGTTTATTGGGGGGTGACAATGGCTACACCTTC. Amino acid sequence: CASSLLGGDNGYTF. The rearrangement uses TRBV28 and TRBJ1-2; TRBD1 might be the D (5 bases). This CDR3 has 14 amino acids. The V and J ends lost 1 base and 6 bases respectively, with 12 bases between them. The germline CDR1 and CDR2 sequences are MDHEN and SYDVKM.

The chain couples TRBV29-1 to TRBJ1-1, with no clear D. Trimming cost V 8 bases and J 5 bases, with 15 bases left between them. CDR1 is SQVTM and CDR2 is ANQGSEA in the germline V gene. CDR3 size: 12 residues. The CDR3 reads CSTDNGGTEAFF. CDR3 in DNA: TGCAGCACTGACAACGGAGGTACTGAAGCTTTCTTT.